This T cell receptor (beta chain) was found in a study of cytomegalovirus exposure and HLA in healthy donors. Study details: Across some 400 genotyped donors, approximately 81% landed in the Caucasian-associated ancestry cluster.

The PCR made use of 60 Vbeta and 13 Jbeta primers. The assay was immunoSEQ multiplex PCR, and TCRdb's table has in-frame clones only and misses some. Among around 130,000 clones listed, roughly 70% were seen once. This CDR3 is built from 16 residues. V lost 0 bases and J lost 2, with 13 bases in between. Germline V CDR1 and CDR2: LGHNA, YNFKEQ. Whole-study results and caveats: Sequencing likely produced, as an artifact, a cluster of highly shared sequence variants. Three CMV-associated chains proved CMV antigen-specific in vitro. Cytomegalovirus association was assigned to around 150 TCR beta chains.

In the case of this clone: Its antigen is undetermined.

The J gene is TRBJ1-2, the V gene TRBV4-2; D unresolved. The material sequenced was PBMCs. This sequence originates from a woman aged 40 to 50 in good health and CMV-seropositive. CDR3 loop: CASSQDTTKPNYGYTF. CDR3 bases: TGTGCCAGCAGCCAAGATACAACCAAACCGAACTATGGCTACACCTTC.